One and the same sample provided the 5 T cell receptor beta chains below, sequenced in a study of shared clonotypes between healthy human individuals. Clones were sequenced by immunoSEQ multiplex PCR, and TCRdb holds only the in-frame ones, with some missing. Counted here are millions of clones, around 95% occurring once; the ten biggest clones make up 0.13%. Material: naive CD4+ T cells sorted from blood. Regarding subset: CD45RA+ positively selected. The receptors here all came from a man younger than 35 in good health.

The gene calls are TRBV28 and TRBJ1-5; the D gene is possibly TRBD1 (6 bases). The V and J ends lost 6 bases and 7 bases respectively, with 13 bases between them. CDR1 and CDR2 from the germline V gene are MDHEN and SYDVKM. This CDR3 contains 13 residues. The CDR3 nucleotides read TGTGCCAGCAGACAGGGTCAGGAACAGCCCCAGCATTTT. Translation gives CASRQGQEQPQHF.

The chain recombines TRBV6-1 with TRBJ1-2, with TRBD1 matching 7 bases. J was trimmed by 2 bases and V by 7 bases; bases with no gene match: 10. Germline loops: CDR1 MNHNS, CDR2 SASEGT. The CDR3 is made up of 15 amino acids. In DNA, the CDR3 is TGTGCCAGCACCCTCCGGGACAGCGGGAACTATGGCTACACCTTC. This sequence encodes CASTLRDSGNYGYTF.

This sequence joins TRBV6-6 and TRBJ2-2; 8 nucleotides line up with TRBD2. The V and J ends lost 7 bases and 8 bases, in that order; junction bases with no gene match: 12. Per germline, CDR1 MNHNY and CDR2 SVGAGI (reference sequence). The CDR3 extends over 15 amino acids. In DNA, the CDR3 is TGTGCCAGCACAGCAACGGGAGGGAGTACAGGGGAGCTGTTTTTT. Translated, it gives CASTATGGSTGELFF.

About this clone itself: This may be a read error: a much more frequent sequence differs by one nucleotide. V is TRBV30 and J is TRBJ1-2; D is uncertain. This CDR3 spans 15 amino acids. The V gene's germline CDR1 is GTSNPN and CDR2 SVGIG (reference sequence). CDR3 coding DNA: TGTGCCTGGTGTGTGTCGCGGGTCTCTAACTATGGCTACACCTTC. Translated, it gives CAWCVSRVSNYGYTF.

The J gene is TRBJ1-1, the V gene TRBV2, with TRBD1 matching 7 bases. The germline CDR1 and CDR2 sequences are SNHLY and FYNNEI. J lost 3 bases, V lost 5 bases, and 6 bases had no gene match. The CDR3 is 14 amino acids. The CDR3 nucleotides read TGTGCCAGCAGTTTGAGGACAGGCGACACTGAAGCTTTCTTT. As protein: CASSLRTGDTEAFF.